This record looks at one T cell receptor beta chain sequence and its context. Its antigen is currently not known. No base quality information exists; no much larger clone differs at one position. TCRbeta CDR3 regions were amplified from genomic DNA using the immunoSEQ Assay, a bias-controlled multiplex PCR. Turning to the authors' computational methods: The number of nucleated cells in each sample was estimated from the amplification of reference gene primers within the assay. Sequence reads were collapsed and filtered to measure the absolute abundance of every unique TCRbeta CDR3 rearrangement. For each sample, productive Simpson clonality was calculated as the square root of Simpson's diversity index over productive rearrangements. TCRdb obtained this table from immuneACCESS and retained in-frame rearrangements with V and J assigned. These tables miss some clones; where compared with another copy, unresolved V genes account for less than half of the shortfall, and the remainder is unexplained. V and J calls and clone size are copied from that table; D and trimming were computed from the DNA. Counted in this sample were more than 200,000 clones; 80% to 85% of them appeared once. The ten largest clones take up 4% to 5% of the sample.

This sample was taken from a study of blood T cell repertoires in COVID-19 (dated by TCRdb to about 2020). Background for the entire study: Samples from collaborators originated in the United States, Italy and Spain and spanned both the acute and convalescent phases of COVID-19. The prospective study material was composed of cDNA or gDNA derived from T cells, B-cell-depleted T cells, or PBMCs. The dataset comprised deeply sampled blood TCRbeta repertoires from subjects exposed to, actively infected with, or recovered from COVID-19. The repertoires were released in a freely available public database intended as a resource for research on the immune response to SARS-CoV-2. Samples were obtained from the ongoing ImmuneRACE study (first 160 participants) and from roughly 1,300 subjects provided by 6 global collaborators. Nearly every sample came with metadata listing a de-identified subject ID, COVID-19 status, age in years and sex. HLA class I and class II types, where available, came from metadata supplied by the sample provider rather than from assay-based typing. Broader findings and caveats from the paper: Clinical and demographic metadata were provided uncurated, with the amount varying by source and participant.

Collaborating institutions collected whole blood in K2EDTA tubes following their own protocols. Collaborator samples were shipped for TCRbeta analysis as frozen whole blood, isolated PBMCs, or DNA extracted from either sample type. The CDR3, from cysteine to phenylalanine, totals 14 residues. Here the CDR3 DNA is all that survives: 42 bases in frame from base 1. A distance of 7 bases separates the germline ends of V and J, which lose 1 base and 2 bases respectively. For CDR1 and CDR2, the germline V gene (reference sequence) lists SEHNR and FQNEAQ. The clonotype comes from a man between 60 and 75 years old with acute or convalescent COVID-19. The sequence joins TRBV7-9 to TRBJ2-3; the D gene lacks a confident call. Sequencing used peripheral blood. CDR3 protein: CASSLVVDTDTQYF. The nucleotide sequence reads as follows: TGTGCCAGCAGCTTAGTGGTAGACACAGATACGCAGTATTTT.